This T cell receptor beta chain emerged from a study of blood T cell repertoires in COVID-19. Across the study: The United States, Italy and Spain were the sources of the acute and convalescent COVID-19 samples. From T cells, B-cell-depleted T cells, or PBMCs came the material, which was cDNA or gDNA.

Germline CDR1 SGHNT, CDR2 YYREEE (reference sequence). With 5 bases clipped from V and 7 bases from J, the junction kept 7 bases outside the gene matches. This CDR3 contains 15 residues. Sequencing was performed with immunoSEQ multiplex PCR; in TCRdb, only in-frame clones are kept and a portion is missing. This repertoire shows about 85,000 clones, around 88% found once; its top ten account for 4% to 5.5%. The gene calls are TRBV5-4 and TRBJ2-4, with 12 bases lining up with TRBD2. The clonotype comes from a woman aged 80 or over with acute or convalescent COVID-19. The specimen sequenced was peripheral blood. The CDR3 DNA reads as TGTGCCAGCAGTGCTAGCGGGGGGGCTAGGAACATTCAGTACTTC. It is translated as CASSASGGARNIQYF.